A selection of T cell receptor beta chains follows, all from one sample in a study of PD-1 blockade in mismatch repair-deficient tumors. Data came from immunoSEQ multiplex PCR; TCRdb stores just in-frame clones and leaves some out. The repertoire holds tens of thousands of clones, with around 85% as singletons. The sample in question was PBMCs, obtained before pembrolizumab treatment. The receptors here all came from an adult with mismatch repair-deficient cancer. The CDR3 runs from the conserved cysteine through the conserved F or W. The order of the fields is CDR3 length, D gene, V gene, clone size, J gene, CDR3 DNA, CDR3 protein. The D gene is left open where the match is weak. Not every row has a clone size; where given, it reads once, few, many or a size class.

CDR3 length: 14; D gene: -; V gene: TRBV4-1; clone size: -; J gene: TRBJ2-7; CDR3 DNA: TGCGCCAGCAGCCAAGAACCGGTCGGCTACGAGCAGTACTTC; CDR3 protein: CASSQEPVGYEQYF
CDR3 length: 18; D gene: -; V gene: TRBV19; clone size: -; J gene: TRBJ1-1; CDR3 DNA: TGTGCCAGTAGTATAATCCGGGGAGGGCGCATGGGCTCCATAGAAGCTTTCTTT; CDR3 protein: CASSIIRGGRMGSIEAFF
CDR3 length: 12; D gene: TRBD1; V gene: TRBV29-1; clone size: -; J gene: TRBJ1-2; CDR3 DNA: TGCAGCGTCATGACAGGGGAGCATGGCTACACCTTC; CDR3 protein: CSVMTGEHGYTF
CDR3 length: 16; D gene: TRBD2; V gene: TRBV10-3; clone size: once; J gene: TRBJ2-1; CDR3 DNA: TGTGCCATCAGTTCGCGGACTAGCGGGTCCTACAATGAGCAGTTCTTC; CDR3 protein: CAISSRTSGSYNEQFF
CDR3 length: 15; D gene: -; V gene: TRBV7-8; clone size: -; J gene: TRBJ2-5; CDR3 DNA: TGTGCCAGCAGCTTAGCCAGGACTCAAAAAGAGACCCAGTACTTC; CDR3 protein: CASSLARTQKETQYF
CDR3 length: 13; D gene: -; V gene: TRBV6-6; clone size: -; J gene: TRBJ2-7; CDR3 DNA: TGTGCCAGCAGCGGGAGACCTACCTACGAGCAGTACTTC; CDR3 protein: CASSGRPTYEQYF
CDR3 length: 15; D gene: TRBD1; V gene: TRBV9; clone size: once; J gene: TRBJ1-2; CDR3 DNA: TGTGCCAGCAGCGCCTCAGGGGGCGGGAACTATGGCTACACCTTC; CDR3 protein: CASSASGGGNYGYTF
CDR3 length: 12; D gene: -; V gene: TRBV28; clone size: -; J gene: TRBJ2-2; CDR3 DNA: TGTGCCAGTGAGGGGGTCACCGGGGAGCTGTTTTTT; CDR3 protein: CASEGVTGELFF
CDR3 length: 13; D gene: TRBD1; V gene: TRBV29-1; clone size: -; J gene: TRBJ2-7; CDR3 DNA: TGCAGCGTTCAACAGGGGAATGTCTACGAGCAGTACTTC; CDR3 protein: CSVQQGNVYEQYF
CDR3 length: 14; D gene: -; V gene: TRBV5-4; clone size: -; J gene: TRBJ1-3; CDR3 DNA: TGTGCCAGCAGCCGCCAGACAGACAAGGGAACCATATATTTT; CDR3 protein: CASSRQTDKGTIYF
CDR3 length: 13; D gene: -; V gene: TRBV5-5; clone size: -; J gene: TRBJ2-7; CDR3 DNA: TGTGCCAGCAGACCTACAGGGTCCTACGAGCAGTACTTC; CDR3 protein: CASRPTGSYEQYF
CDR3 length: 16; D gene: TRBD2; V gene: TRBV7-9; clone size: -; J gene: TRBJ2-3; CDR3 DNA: TGTGCCAGCAGCGTTTTTCTCGGGACTAGGTCAGATACGCAGTATTTT; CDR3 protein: CASSVFLGTRSDTQYF
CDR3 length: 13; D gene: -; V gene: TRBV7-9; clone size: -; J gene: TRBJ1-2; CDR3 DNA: TGTGCCAGCAGCTTAGCGGGCGCGAATGGCTACACCTTC; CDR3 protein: CASSLAGANGYTF
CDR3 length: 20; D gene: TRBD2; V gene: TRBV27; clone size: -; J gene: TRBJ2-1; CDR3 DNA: TGTGCCAGCAGTTTAAGAAGAGGGATTACTAGCGGGAAGCCCTACAATGAGCAGTTCTTC; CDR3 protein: CASSLRRGITSGKPYNEQFF
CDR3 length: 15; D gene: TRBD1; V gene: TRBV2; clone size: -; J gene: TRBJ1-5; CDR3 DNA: TGTGCCAGCACCAGCGACAGGGGAAGTAATCAGCCCCAGCATTTT; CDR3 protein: CASTSDRGSNQPQHF
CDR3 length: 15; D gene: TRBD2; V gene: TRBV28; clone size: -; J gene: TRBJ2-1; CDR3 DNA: TGTGCCAGCAGTCCTGCGGGAGGGCCGCACAATGAGCAGTTCTTC; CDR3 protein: CASSPAGGPHNEQFF
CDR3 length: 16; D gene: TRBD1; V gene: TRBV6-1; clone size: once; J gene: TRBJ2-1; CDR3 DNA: TGTGCCAGCAGTGAAGCCGGGACAGGGGGCTGGAATGAGCAGTTCTTC; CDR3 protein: CASSEAGTGGWNEQFF
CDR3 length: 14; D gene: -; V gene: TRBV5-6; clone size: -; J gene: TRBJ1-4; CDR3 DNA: TGTGCCAGCAGCTTGCGACGGACAAATGAAAAACTGTTTTTT; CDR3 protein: CASSLRRTNEKLFF
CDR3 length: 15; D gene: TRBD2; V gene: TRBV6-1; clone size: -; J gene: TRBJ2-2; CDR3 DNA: TGTGCCAGCAGTGTACGGGAGGGGAACACCGGGGAGCTGTTTTTT; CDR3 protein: CASSVREGNTGELFF
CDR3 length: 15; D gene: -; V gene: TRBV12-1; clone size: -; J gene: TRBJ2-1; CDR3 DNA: TGTGCCAGCAGCTTTAGCCTAGCGGGAGCACTTGAGCAGTTCTTC; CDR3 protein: CASSFSLAGALEQFF
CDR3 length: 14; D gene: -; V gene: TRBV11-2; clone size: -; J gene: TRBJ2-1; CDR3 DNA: TGTGCCAGCAGCTCCGAGATTGGTTTCAATGAGCAGTTCTTC; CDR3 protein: CASSSEIGFNEQFF
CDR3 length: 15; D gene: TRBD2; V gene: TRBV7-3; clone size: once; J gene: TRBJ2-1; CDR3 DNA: TGTGCCAGCAGCCGTACATTAGCGGGATTGAATGAGCAGTTCTTC; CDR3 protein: CASSRTLAGLNEQFF
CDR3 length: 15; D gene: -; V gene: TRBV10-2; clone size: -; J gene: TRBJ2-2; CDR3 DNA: TGCGCCAGCAGTGAGACCAGAAAGGGGCCCGGGGAGCTGTTTTTT; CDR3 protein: CASSETRKGPGELFF
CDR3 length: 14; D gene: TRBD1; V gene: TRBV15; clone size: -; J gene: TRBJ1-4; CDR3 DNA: TGTGCCACCAGCAGAGCGAACAGGGGAGAAAAACTGTTTTTT; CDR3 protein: CATSRANRGEKLFF
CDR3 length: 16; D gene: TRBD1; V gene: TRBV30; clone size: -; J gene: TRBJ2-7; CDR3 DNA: TGTGCCTGGAGTATCCGGGACAGGACGATCTCCTACGAGCAGTACTTC; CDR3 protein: CAWSIRDRTISYEQYF
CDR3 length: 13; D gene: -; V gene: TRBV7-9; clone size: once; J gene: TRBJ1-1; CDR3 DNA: TGTGCCAGCAGCCGACAGGTTAACACTGAAGCTTTCTTT; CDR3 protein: CASSRQVNTEAFF
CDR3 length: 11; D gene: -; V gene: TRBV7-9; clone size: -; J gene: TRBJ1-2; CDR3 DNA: TGTGCAGGGCGGGGGCGAGATGGCTACACCTTC; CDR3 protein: CAGRGRDGYTF
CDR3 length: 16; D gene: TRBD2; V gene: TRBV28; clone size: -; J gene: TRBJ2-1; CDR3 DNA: TGTGCCAGCAGTTCTCTGGGAGCGGGAGGGCACAATGAGCAGTTCTTC; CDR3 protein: CASSSLGAGGHNEQFF
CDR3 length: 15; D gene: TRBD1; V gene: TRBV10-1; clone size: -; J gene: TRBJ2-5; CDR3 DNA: TGCGCCAGCAGTGAGTCGGGGACAGAGGAAGAGACCCAGTACTTC; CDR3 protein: CASSESGTEEETQYF
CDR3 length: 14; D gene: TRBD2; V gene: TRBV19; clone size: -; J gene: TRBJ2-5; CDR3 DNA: TGTGCCAGTACTAGCGGACCGTACCAAGAGACCCAGTACTTC; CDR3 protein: CASTSGPYQETQYF
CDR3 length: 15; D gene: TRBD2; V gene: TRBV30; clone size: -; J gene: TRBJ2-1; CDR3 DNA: TGTGCCTGGAGCGGACTAGCGGGAGTCTCCAATGAGCAGTTCTTC; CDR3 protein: CAWSGLAGVSNEQFF
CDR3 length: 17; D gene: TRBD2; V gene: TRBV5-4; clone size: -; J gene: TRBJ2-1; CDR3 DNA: TGTGCCAGCAGCATCGGACAGGGACTAGCGGGAGCTGTTGAGCAGTTCTTC; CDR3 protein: CASSIGQGLAGAVEQFF
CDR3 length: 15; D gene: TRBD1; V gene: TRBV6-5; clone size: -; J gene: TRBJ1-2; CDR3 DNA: TGTGCCAGCAGTTACCCCTTGCAGGGGGGCTATGGCTACACCTTC; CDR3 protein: CASSYPLQGGYGYTF
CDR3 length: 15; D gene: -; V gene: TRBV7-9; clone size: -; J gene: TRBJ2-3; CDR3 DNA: TGTGCCAGCAGCTTCAGGGGTTGGGGCACAGATACGCAGTATTTT; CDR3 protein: CASSFRGWGTDTQYF
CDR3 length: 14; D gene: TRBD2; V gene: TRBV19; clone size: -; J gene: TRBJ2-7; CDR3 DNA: TGTGCCAGTAGTAGCGGGGGGCGATCGGACGAGCAGTACTTC; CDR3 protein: CASSSGGRSDEQYF
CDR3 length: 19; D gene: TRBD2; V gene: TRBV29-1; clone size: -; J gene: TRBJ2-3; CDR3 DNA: TGCAGCGTTGAAGATCAGAGTCTAGCGGGAGTTTCGTGGACAGATACGCAGTATTTT; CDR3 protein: CSVEDQSLAGVSWTDTQYF
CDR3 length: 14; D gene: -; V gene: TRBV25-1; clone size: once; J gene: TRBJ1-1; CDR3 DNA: TGTGCCAGCTGTTCCAGGGGATGGGACACTGAAGCTTTCTTT; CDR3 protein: CASCSRGWDTEAFF
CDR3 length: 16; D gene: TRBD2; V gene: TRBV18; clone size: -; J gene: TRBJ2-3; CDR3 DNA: TGTGCCAGCTCACCAGGACTAGCGGGAACCACAGATACGCAGTATTTT; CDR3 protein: CASSPGLAGTTDTQYF
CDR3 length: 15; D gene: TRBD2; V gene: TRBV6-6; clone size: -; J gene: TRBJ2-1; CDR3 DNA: TGTGCCAGCAGTTACGGTAGCGGGAGTGGAAATGAGCAGTTCTTC; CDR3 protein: CASSYGSGSGNEQFF
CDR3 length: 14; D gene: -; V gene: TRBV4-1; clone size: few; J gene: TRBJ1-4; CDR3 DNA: TGCGCCAGCAGCCACTTCGGGAATATCGCGAAACTGTTTTTT; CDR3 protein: CASSHFGNIAKLFF
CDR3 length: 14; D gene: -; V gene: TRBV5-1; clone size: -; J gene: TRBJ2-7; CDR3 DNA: TGCGCCAGCAGCTTGATCGGTCGGTCCTACGAGCAGTACTTC; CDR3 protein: CASSLIGRSYEQYF
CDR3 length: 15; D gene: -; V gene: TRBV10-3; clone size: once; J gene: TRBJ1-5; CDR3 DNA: TGTGCCATCAGTGAGAAAGGCAGGGAGGGACAGCCCCAGCATTTT; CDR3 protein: CAISEKGREGQPQHF
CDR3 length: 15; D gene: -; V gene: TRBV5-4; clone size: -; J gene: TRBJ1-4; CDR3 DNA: TGTGCCAGCAGCTTGTTCGGGACAAGCAATGAAAAACTGTTTTTT; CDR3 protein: CASSLFGTSNEKLFF
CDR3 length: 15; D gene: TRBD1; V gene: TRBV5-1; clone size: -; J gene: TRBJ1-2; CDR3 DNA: TGCGCCAGCAGTTTTAATCCGGGGACAGGAGGTGGCTACACCTTC; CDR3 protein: CASSFNPGTGGGYTF
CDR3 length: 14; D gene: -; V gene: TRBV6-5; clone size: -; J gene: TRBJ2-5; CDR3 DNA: TGTGCCAGCAGTGGCGGACAGTTCCAAGAGACCCAGTACTTC; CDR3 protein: CASSGGQFQETQYF
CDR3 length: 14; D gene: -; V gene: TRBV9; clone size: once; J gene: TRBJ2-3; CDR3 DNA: TGTGCCAGCAGCCAGGGTCCAAACACAGATACGCAGTATTTT; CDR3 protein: CASSQGPNTDTQYF
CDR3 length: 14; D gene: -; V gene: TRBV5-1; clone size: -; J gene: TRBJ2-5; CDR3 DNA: TGCGCCAGCAGCTTGGGGGCGGGTCAAGAGACCCAGTACTTC; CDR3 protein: CASSLGAGQETQYF
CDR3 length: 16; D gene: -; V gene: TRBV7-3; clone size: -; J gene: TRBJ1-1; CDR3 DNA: TGTGCCAGCAGCTTCGGGATTGGGGAGATGAACACTGAAGCTTTCTTT; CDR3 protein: CASSFGIGEMNTEAFF
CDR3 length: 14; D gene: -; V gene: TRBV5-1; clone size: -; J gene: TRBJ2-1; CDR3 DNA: TGCGCCAGCAGCTTGGGATCAGATTACAATGAGCAGTTCTTC; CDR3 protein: CASSLGSDYNEQFF
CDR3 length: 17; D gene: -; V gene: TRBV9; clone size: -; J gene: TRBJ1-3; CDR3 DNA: TGTGCCAGCAGCCCCGCGGGGACGGTGTTCTCTGGAAACACCATATATTTT; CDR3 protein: CASSPAGTVFSGNTIYF
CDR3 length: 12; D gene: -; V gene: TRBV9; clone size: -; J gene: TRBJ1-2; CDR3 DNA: TGTGCCAGCAGTGTAACAAACTATGGCTACACCTTC; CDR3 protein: CASSVTNYGYTF
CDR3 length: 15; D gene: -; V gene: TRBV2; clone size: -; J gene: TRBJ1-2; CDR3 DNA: TGTGCCAGCAGTGAAGGCCAGGGGTCCTTTGTTGGCTACACCTTC; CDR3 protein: CASSEGQGSFVGYTF
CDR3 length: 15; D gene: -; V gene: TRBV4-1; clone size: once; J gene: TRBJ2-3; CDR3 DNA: TGCGCCAGCAGCCAAGATTGGAGAACCGCAGATACGCAGTATTTT; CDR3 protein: CASSQDWRTADTQYF
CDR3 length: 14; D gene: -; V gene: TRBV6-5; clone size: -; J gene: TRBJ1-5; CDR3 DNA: TGTGCCAGCAGGACCGGGGGGGGCAATCAGCCCCAGCATTTT; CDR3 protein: CASRTGGGNQPQHF
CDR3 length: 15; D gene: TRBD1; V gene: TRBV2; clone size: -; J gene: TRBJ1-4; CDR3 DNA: TGTGCCAGCGGAAGACAGGGGGCAACTAATGAAAAACTGTTTTTT; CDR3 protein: CASGRQGATNEKLFF
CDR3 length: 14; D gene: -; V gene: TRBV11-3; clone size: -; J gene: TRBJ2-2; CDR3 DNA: TGTGCCAGCAGCTCACGGGGAGAGACCGGGGAGCTGTTTTTT; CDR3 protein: CASSSRGETGELFF
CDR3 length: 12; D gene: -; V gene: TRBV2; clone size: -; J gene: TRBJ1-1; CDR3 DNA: TGTGCCAGCATTTCAGGGCTAGTGGAGCCTTTCTTT; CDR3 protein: CASISGLVEPFF
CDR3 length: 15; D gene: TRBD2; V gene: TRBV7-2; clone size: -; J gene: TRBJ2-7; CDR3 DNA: TGTGCCAGCAGCTTAGGGACTAGCGGGACCTACGAGCAGTACTTC; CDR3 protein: CASSLGTSGTYEQYF
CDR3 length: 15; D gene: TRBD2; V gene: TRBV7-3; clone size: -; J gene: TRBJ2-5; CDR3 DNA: TGTGCCAGCAGCTTTCCTAGCGGGAGGGGAGTTAATCTGTACTTC; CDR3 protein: CASSFPSGRGVNLYF